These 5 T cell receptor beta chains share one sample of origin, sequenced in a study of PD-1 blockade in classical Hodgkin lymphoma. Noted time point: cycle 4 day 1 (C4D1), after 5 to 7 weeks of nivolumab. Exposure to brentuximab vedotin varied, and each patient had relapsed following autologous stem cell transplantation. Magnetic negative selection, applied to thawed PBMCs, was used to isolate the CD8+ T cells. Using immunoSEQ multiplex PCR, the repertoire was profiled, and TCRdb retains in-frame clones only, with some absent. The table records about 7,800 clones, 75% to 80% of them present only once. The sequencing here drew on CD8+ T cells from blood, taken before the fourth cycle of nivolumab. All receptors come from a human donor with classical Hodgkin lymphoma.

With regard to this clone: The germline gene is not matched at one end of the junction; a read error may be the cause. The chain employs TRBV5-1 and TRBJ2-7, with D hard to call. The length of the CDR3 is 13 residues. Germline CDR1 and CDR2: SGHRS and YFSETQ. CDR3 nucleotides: TGTGCCAGCAGCCTAGGTGGGCGGCGAGAGCAGTACTTC. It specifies CASSLGGRREQYF.

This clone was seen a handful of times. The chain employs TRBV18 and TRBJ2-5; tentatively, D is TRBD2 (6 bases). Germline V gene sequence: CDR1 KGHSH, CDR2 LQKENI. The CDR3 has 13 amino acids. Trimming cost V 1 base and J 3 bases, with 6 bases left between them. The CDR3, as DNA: TGTGCCAGCTCACCACGGAGGGAAGAGACCCAGTACTTC. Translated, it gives CASSPRREETQYF.

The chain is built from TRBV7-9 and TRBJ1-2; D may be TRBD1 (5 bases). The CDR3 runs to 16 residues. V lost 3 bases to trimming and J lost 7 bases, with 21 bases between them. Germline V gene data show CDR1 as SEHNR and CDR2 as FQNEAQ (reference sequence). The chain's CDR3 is CASSFGLRGGAFGYTF. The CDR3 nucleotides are TGTGCCAGCAGCTTCGGGTTGAGGGGAGGAGCTTTTGGCTACACCTTC.

The CDR3 is CASSKRTSGGLYNEQFF. CDR3 coding DNA: TGTGCCAGCAGCAAAAGGACTAGCGGGGGCCTCTACAATGAGCAGTTCTTC. This sequence joins TRBV21-1 and TRBJ2-1; TRBD2 is the table's D call and was not checked against the DNA. TRBV21-1 is annotated as a pseudogene. This CDR3 spans 17 amino acids.

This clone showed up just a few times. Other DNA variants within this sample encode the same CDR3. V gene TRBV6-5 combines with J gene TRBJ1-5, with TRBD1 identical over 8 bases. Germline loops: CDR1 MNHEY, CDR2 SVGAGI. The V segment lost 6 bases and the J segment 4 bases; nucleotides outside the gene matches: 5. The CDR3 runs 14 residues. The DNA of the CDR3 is TGTGCCAGCAGGAGGACAGGGCGAAATCAGCCCCAGCATTTT. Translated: CASRRTGRNQPQHF.